This paragraph reports one TCR beta chain. Its specificity is unknown. The CDR3 totals 15 residues. V was cut by 3 bases and J by 0 bases, with 9 bases left in between. In germline, CDR1 is SGHAT, CDR2 FQNNGV. These data are taken from a study of OX40 agonist ivuxolimab in advanced cancers. Across the study: All patients had ivuxolimab intravenously every 2 weeks at 0.01 to 10 mg/kg. Anti-PD-1, anti-PD-L1 or anti-CTLA-4 therapy given earlier was allowed, and 35% to 50% had some. Study outcomes and limitations: Expanded clones were, on average, more numerous in CD8+ T cells than in CD4+.

This table comes from immunoSEQ multiplex PCR, and its TCRdb copy is limited to in-frame clones, with some not included. This table holds 45,000 to 50,000 clones, around nine tenths found once. The sample was CD4+ or CD8+ T cells sorted from blood, taken in a trial of the OX40 agonist ivuxolimab. The receptor was isolated from an adult with an advanced solid tumor such as melanoma, head and neck, liver or kidney cancer. The genes are TRBV11-2 and TRBJ2-1; D unresolved. The chain's CDR3 is CASSFPPYSYNEQFF. The CDR3 DNA reads as TGTGCCAGCAGCTTCCCCCCATACTCCTACAATGAGCAGTTCTTC.